What follows are 20 T cell receptor beta chains derived from one specimen sequenced in a study of blood T cell repertoires in COVID-19 (TCRdb year 2020). The library was prepared using the immunoSEQ multiplex PCR assay. This immuneACCESS table, as held by TCRdb, lists in-frame sequences with V and J called but not all clones. Of the missing ones, under half trace to an unresolved V gene in checked studies; the others have no known cause. In this sample the table shows about 200,000 clones, roughly 85% of which occur a single time. The ten largest make up 4.5% to 5% of the sample. Sequenced sample: peripheral blood. These receptors were collected from a woman of 80 years or more with acute or convalescent COVID-19.

As regards this clone: One end of the junction does not line up with germline, which may come from a read error. The chain uses TRBV7-7 and TRBJ2-1, with TRBD2 identical over 10 bases. The CDR3 runs 14 residues. Germline lookup yields CDR1 SSHAT and CDR2 FNYEAQ (reference sequence). The CDR3 loop reads CASSSTSGNNEQFF. CDR3 in DNA: TGTGCTAGCAGCTCCACTAGCGGGAACAATGAGCAGTTCTTC.

This clone was seen only once. The chain combines TRBV28 with TRBJ1-6; D call uncertain. Looked up from germline, CDR1 is MDHEN and CDR2 is SYDVKM. This CDR3 spans 17 amino acids. V lost 1 base, J lost 4 bases, and 14 bases lay in between. The CDR3 is CASSLSSGRDYNSPLHF. Written as DNA, the CDR3 is TGTGCCAGCAGTTTATCGTCTGGGCGCGATTATAATTCACCCCTCCACTTT.

This clone has just one count. Mismatch with germline at one junction end may stem from a read error. This chain connects TRBV7-7 to TRBJ1-5; D gene ambiguous. CDR1 SSHAT and CDR2 FNYEAQ come from the germline V gene (reference sequence). This CDR3 contains 13 residues. The CDR3: CASSLDYNQPQHF. The CDR3 nucleotides are TGTGCTAGCAGCTTAGACTACAATCAGCCCCAGCATTTT.

V gene TRBV6-4 combines with J gene TRBJ1-6; D unclear. The CDR3 length is 15 residues. Deletions cut 2 bases from V and 10 bases from J, with 15 bases between. Germline V CDR1 and CDR2: MRHNA, SNTAGT. CDR3 in DNA: TGTGCCAGCAGTGACGCGCCCGAGGGCGGGTCACCCCTCCACTTT. Its protein product is CASSDAPEGGSPLHF.

The rearrangement joins TRBV19 to TRBJ1-5, with a possible D match to TRBD1 (5 bases). Germline V gene sequence: CDR1 LNHDA, CDR2 SQIVND (reference sequence). The CDR3 contains 15 residues. V was cut by 3 bases and J by 2 bases, with 11 bases left in between. In DNA, the CDR3 is TGTGCCAGTAGTATCTGGGGCGCGGGCAATCAGCCCCAGCATTTT. It translates to CASSIWGAGNQPQHF.

This clone has just a few counts. The genes are TRBV5-1 and TRBJ2-5, with D unclear. Between the trimmed V and J ends, which lost 0 bases and 5 bases, there was a span of 11 bases. The CDR3 runs 14 residues. Germline CDR1 reads SGHRS; CDR2 reads YFSETQ. The CDR3 nucleotides are TGCGCCAGCAGCTTGGACTTTCTTCGGGAGACCCAGTACTTC. It yields the protein CASSLDFLRETQYF.

This rearrangement joins TRBV15 to TRBJ2-2; 8 bases are a match to TRBD2. Germline V lookup: CDR1 LNHNV, CDR2 YYDKDF (reference sequence). The CDR3 is 15 residues long. V lost 3 bases, J lost 3 bases, and 3 bases stayed unmatched. The chain's CDR3 is CATSRGLGDTGELFF. The CDR3 DNA follows: TGTGCCACCAGCAGGGGACTAGGGGACACCGGGGAGCTGTTTTTT.

This chain joins TRBV9 and TRBJ2-7; 7 nucleotides align to TRBD1. J lost 5 bases, V lost 3 bases, and 5 bases had no gene match. The CDR3 extends over 13 amino acids. Germline-derived CDR1 and CDR2 are SGDLS and YYNGEE. The CDR3: CASSADRADEQYF. The CDR3 DNA reads as TGTGCCAGCAGCGCCGACAGGGCCGACGAGCAGTACTTC.

The rearrangement links TRBV13 to TRBJ2-1; possible D gene TRBD2, 6 bases. Trimming removed 0 bases from V and 2 bases from J, with 8 bases in between. The CDR3 is made up of 15 amino acids. Germline CDR1 reads PRHDT; CDR2 reads FYEKMQ (reference sequence). In DNA, the CDR3 is TGTGCCAGCAGCTTAGGACTAGCCCCCTACAATGAGCAGTTCTTC. Its translation: CASSLGLAPYNEQFF.

The chain has TRBV7-2 and TRBJ2-7; D remains unclear. The CDR3 totals 13 residues. Trimming took off 5 bases at V and 3 bases at J, with 11 bases between the two ends. Germline CDR1 reads SGHTA; CDR2 reads FQGNSA. The CDR3 nucleotides are TGTGCCAGCAGCCCCACAGTGGTCTACGAGCAGTACTTC. This encodes CASSPTVVYEQYF.

The chain uses TRBV6-1 and TRBJ1-1; 7 positions agree with TRBD1. With V trimmed by 1 base and J by 5 bases, 7 bases remained unmatched. CDR1 and CDR2 from the germline V gene are MNHNS and SASEGT. This CDR3 is built from 15 residues. The CDR3 DNA sequence: TGTGCCAGCAGTGAAGTATGGACAGGAAAAACTGAAGCTTTCTTT. Amino acids: CASSEVWTGKTEAFF.

The CDR3 is CASSLAAGGHEKLFF. Written as DNA, the CDR3 is TGTGCCAGCAGCTTAGCTGCAGGGGGCCATGAAAAACTGTTTTTT. J is TRBJ1-4 and V is TRBV7-9; 8 bases map to TRBD1. The CDR3 spans 15 residues. V trimming: 0 bases; J trimming: 6 bases; junction bases outside the gene matches: 3. Germline CDR1 reads SEHNR; CDR2 reads FQNEAQ (reference sequence).

This clone occurred a few times. A read error may account for a junction end that differs from germline. This chain joins TRBV6-1 and TRBJ2-5, with D maybe TRBD2 (7 bases). The CDR3 length is 14 residues. Germline assignment: CDR1 MNHNS and CDR2 SASEGT. The CDR3 is CASSERGLTGPGNF. CDR3 DNA: TGTGCCAGCAGTGAACGGGGACTAACAGGGCCAGGGAACTTC.

V and J are TRBV5-6 and TRBJ1-3; D is uncertain. This CDR3 comprises 16 residues. The V gene lost 1 base and the J gene lost 0 bases, with 11 bases spanning the gap. CDR1 and CDR2 (germline): SGHDT, YYEEEE. CDR3 residues: CASSLRGKNSGNTIYF. CDR3 bases: TGTGCCAGCAGCTTGCGGGGAAAGAACTCTGGAAACACCATATATTTT.

The chain joins TRBV5-1 to TRBJ1-2; TRBD1 matches at 7 bases. CDR3 size: 14 residues. In germline, CDR1 is SGHRS, CDR2 YFSETQ. Trimming removed 3 bases from V and 6 bases from J; junction bases left unmatched: 8. The CDR3 bases are TGCGCCAGCAGCTATACCGGGACAGTGGATGGCTACACCTTC. Its translation is CASSYTGTVDGYTF.

The chain combines TRBV10-3 with TRBJ1-1; 7 bases are a match to TRBD1. Germline V gene lookup returns CDR1 ENHRY and CDR2 SYGVKD. The CDR3 spans 14 residues. Unmatched junction bases numbered 5, after V lost 6 bases and J lost 1 base. The CDR3 nucleotides read TGTGCCATCAGCCTGGGACAGTCGAACACTGAAGCTTTCTTT. This encodes CAISLGQSNTEAFF.

This chain links TRBV5-8 with TRBJ1-4; 8 bases line up with TRBD1. With V trimmed by 5 bases and J by 7 bases, 7 bases remained unmatched. The CDR3 length is 14 residues. From germline, CDR1 is SGHTS and CDR2 YDEGEE. The CDR3 DNA sequence: TGTGCCAGCAGGGACAGGGTGAGTGGTGAAAAACTGTTTTTT. Translating it yields CASRDRVSGEKLFF.

The gene calls are TRBV28 and TRBJ2-6, with unresolved D. Trimming stripped 2 bases from V and 2 bases from J, with 7 bases between. The CDR3 extends over 15 amino acids. CDR1 MDHEN and CDR2 SYDVKM come from the germline V gene. The CDR3 sequence: CASSLVSAGANVLTF. The CDR3 DNA sequence: TGTGCCAGCAGTTTAGTTAGTGCTGGGGCCAACGTCCTGACTTTC.

This sequence joins TRBV4-1 and TRBJ2-5, with no clear D. The CDR3 runs to 16 residues. Trimming shortened V by 0 bases and J by 3 bases, and 14 bases separated the two germline ends. Germline CDR1 is MGHRA and CDR2 is YSYEKL. The CDR3 spells CASSQESTGGEETQYF. CDR3 bases: TGCGCCAGCAGCCAAGAATCGACGGGTGGCGAAGAGACCCAGTACTTC.

The J gene is TRBJ1-4, the V gene TRBV11-2, with 9 bases matching TRBD1. The CDR3 totals 14 residues. Germline trimming cut 5 bases from V and 6 bases from J; bases unmatched to any gene: 4. Germline V gives CDR1 SGHAT, CDR2 FQNNGV. Here the CDR3 reads CASSNDRGDEKLFF. The CDR3 DNA reads TGTGCCAGCAGCAACGACAGGGGGGATGAAAAACTGTTTTTT.